This is a list of T cell receptor beta chains from one sample in a study of OX40 agonist ivuxolimab in advanced cancers. Here immunoSEQ multiplex PCR was the method, and the copy in TCRdb shows in-frame clones only, minus some. The sample lists around 62,000 clones, roughly 84% seen once, with about 4.5% in the top ten. The sequences come from CD4+ or CD8+ T cells sorted from blood, collected in a trial of the OX40 agonist ivuxolimab. These receptors originate from an adult with an advanced solid tumor such as melanoma, head and neck, liver or kidney cancer. The CDR3 runs from the conserved cysteine through the conserved F or W. Each record gives: V gene, D gene, CDR3 length, J gene, clone size, CDR3 protein, CDR3 DNA. The D gene is left open where the match is weak. Only some rows state a clone size, as once, few, many or a class for expanded clones.

TRBV25-1,TRBD1,15,TRBJ1-1,once,CASSDPGQGHTEAFF,TGTGCCAGCAGTGACCCTGGACAGGGGCACACTGAAGCTTTCTTT
TRBV5-4,.,17,TRBJ1-2,.,CASSRVGDGRAAYGYTF,TGTGCCAGCAGCAGGGTGGGGGACGGCAGGGCAGCCTATGGCTACACCTTC
TRBV2,TRBD1,13,TRBJ1-2,.,CASSGTGGNGYTF,TGTGCCAGCAGCGGTACAGGGGGCAATGGCTACACCTTC
TRBV18,TRBD1,14,TRBJ1-3,.,CASADRGPGNTIYF,TGTGCCAGCGCCGACAGGGGGCCTGGAAACACCATATATTTT
TRBV5-4,.,16,TRBJ2-1,.,CASSLVGREIGHEQFF,TGTGCCAGCAGCTTAGTAGGCAGGGAGATTGGCCATGAGCAGTTCTTC
TRBV5-5,TRBD1,15,TRBJ1-2,.,CASSLGGQALYGYTF,TGTGCCAGCAGCTTGGGAGGACAGGCGCTCTATGGCTACACCTTC
TRBV27,TRBD2,16,TRBJ2-7,.,CASSFLVSGTSYEQYF,TGTGCCAGCAGTTTTCTGGTTAGCGGGACATCCTACGAGCAGTACTTC
TRBV7-2,.,15,TRBJ2-5,.,CASSLVSRSQETQYF,TGTGCCAGCAGCTTAGTATCCAGGTCACAAGAGACCCAGTACTTC
TRBV4-3,.,15,TRBJ1-4,.,CASSQELGLNEKLFF,TGCGCCAGCAGCCAAGAATTGGGTTTGAATGAAAAACTGTTTTTT
TRBV19,TRBD1,14,TRBJ2-7,.,CASSTGTGFPEQYF,TGTGCCAGTAGTACCGGGACAGGGTTCCCCGAGCAGTACTTC
TRBV7-2,TRBD1,17,TRBJ2-6,.,CASSLGTTGSGANVLTF,TGTGCCAGCAGCTTGGGGACGACAGGGTCCGGGGCCAACGTCCTGACTTTC
TRBV4-3,TRBD2,15,TRBJ2-1,.,CASSQETSGYNEQFF,TGCGCCAGCAGCCAAGAAACTAGCGGATACAATGAGCAGTTCTTC
TRBV12-5,TRBD1,19,TRBJ1-3,.,CASGLEGSGTVLSGNTIYF,TGTGCTAGTGGTTTGGAGGGCTCTGGGACAGTATTGTCCGGAAACACCATATATTTT
TRBV6-5,.,14,TRBJ1-6,.,CASSGGSYNSPLHF,TGTGCCAGCAGCGGCGGCTCCTATAATTCACCCCTCCACTTT
TRBV9,.,15,TRBJ1-4,.,CASSVGHRPDEKLFF,TGTGCCAGCAGCGTAGGTCACAGACCAGATGAAAAACTGTTTTTT
TRBV6-5,TRBD1,13,TRBJ2-5,once,CASSLGTDQRQYF,TGTGCCAGCAGTTTGGGGACAGATCAACGGCAGTACTTC
TRBV19,.,14,TRBJ1-1,.,CASSPAGSPTEAFF,TGTGCCAGTAGTCCCGCCGGGTCCCCCACTGAAGCTTTCTTT
TRBV2,.,14,TRBJ2-2,.,CASSEGVFTGELFF,TGTGCCAGCAGTGAGGGGGTTTTCACCGGGGAGCTGTTTTTT
TRBV7-2,.,15,TRBJ2-3,.,CASSLRVGARDTQYF,TGTGCCAGCAGCTTAAGGGTGGGGGCGAGGGATACGCAGTATTTT
TRBV5-1,.,13,TRBJ1-2,few,CASSFGQLYGYTF,TGCGCCAGCAGCTTCGGACAGCTGTATGGCTACACCTTC
TRBV11-2,.,13,TRBJ2-7,.,CASSLRVSYEQYF,TGTGCCAGCAGCTTGCGGGTTTCCTACGAGCAGTACTTC
TRBV18,TRBD2,15,TRBJ2-5,.,CASSPIGGAQETQYF,TGTGCCAGCTCACCAATCGGGGGGGCTCAAGAGACCCAGTACTTC
TRBV2,.,13,TRBJ2-3,.,CASPGSSTDTQYF,TGTGCCAGTCCAGGGTCTAGCACAGATACGCAGTATTTT
TRBV6-6,.,14,TRBJ2-2,.,CASSRTRSSGELFF,TGTGCCAGCAGTAGGACGCGCAGTTCCGGGGAGCTGTTTTTT
TRBV28,.,12,TRBJ1-5,.,CASSFSNQPQHF,TGTGCCAGCAGTTTCAGCAATCAGCCCCAGCATTTT
TRBV6-5,.,15,TRBJ2-3,.,CASRSTGRERHTQYF,TGTGCCAGCAGATCGACAGGGAGGGAGAGGCATACGCAGTATTTT
TRBV7-3,.,13,TRBJ1-1,.,CASSVGQNTEAFF,TGTGCCAGCAGCGTAGGACAGAACACTGAAGCTTTCTTT
TRBV4-3,TRBD1,15,TRBJ1-2,.,CASSKTGGGSYGYTF,TGCGCCAGCAGCAAGACAGGGGGCGGAAGCTATGGCTACACCTTC
TRBV5-1,.,11,TRBJ1-1,.,CASTGDTEAFF,TGCGCCAGCACAGGGGACACTGAAGCTTTCTTT
TRBV10-3,.,13,TRBJ1-5,.,CAISASGGQPQHF,TGTGCCATCAGTGCTTCCGGGGGCCAGCCCCAGCATTTT
TRBV7-2,.,12,TRBJ1-2,.,CASSTTNYGYTF,TGTGCCAGCAGCACGACTAACTATGGCTACACCTTC
TRBV2,.,14,TRBJ2-5,.,CASLSNGIQETQYF,TGTGCCAGCCTTTCAAATGGGATTCAAGAGACCCAGTACTTC
TRBV28,TRBD1,14,TRBJ1-5,.,CASSEWDSSQPQHF,TGTGCCAGCAGTGAATGGGACAGCAGTCAGCCCCAGCATTTT
TRBV6-6,TRBD2,14,TRBJ2-1,.,CASKEAGGGAEQFF,TGTGCCAGCAAGGAGGCTGGCGGGGGGGCGGAGCAGTTCTTC
TRBV6-1,TRBD1,14,TRBJ2-7,few,CASRGTGSSYEQYF,TGTGCCAGCAGAGGGACAGGGAGCTCCTACGAGCAGTACTTC
TRBV4-3,.,14,TRBJ1-1,.,CASSQDEGSAEAFF,TGCGCCAGCAGCCAAGATGAGGGTTCGGCTGAAGCTTTCTTT
TRBV6-1,.,15,TRBJ2-3,few,CASTPGRLYTDTQYF,TGTGCCAGCACCCCAGGGCGACTCTACACAGATACGCAGTATTTT
TRBV27,TRBD1,17,TRBJ1-2,.,CASSLLDRAHRPYGYTF,TGTGCCAGCAGTTTATTGGACAGGGCCCACCGCCCCTATGGCTACACCTTC
TRBV7-2,.,14,TRBJ2-5,.,CASSLASIRETQYF,TGTGCCAGCAGCCTCGCCTCAATACGAGAGACCCAGTACTTC
TRBV18,.,15,TRBJ1-1,few,CASSPIRQVGTEAFF,TGTGCCAGCTCACCCATAAGACAGGTGGGGACTGAAGCTTTCTTT
TRBV15,TRBD1,15,TRBJ2-7,.,CATSRTDRGRDEQYF,TGTGCCACCAGCAGGACGGACAGGGGGCGAGACGAGCAGTACTTC
TRBV18,.,14,TRBJ1-2,few,CASSPERAGSGYTF,TGTGCCAGCTCACCAGAGCGGGCCGGCTCAGGCTACACCTTC
TRBV11-2,.,13,TRBJ2-5,.,CASSPGAVETQYF,TGTGCCAGCAGCCCAGGGGCTGTAGAGACCCAGTACTTC
TRBV5-6,TRBD1,15,TRBJ2-1,few,CASSPPGQGTHEQFF,TGTGCCAGCAGCCCCCCGGGACAGGGGACCCATGAGCAGTTCTTC
TRBV5-1,.,14,TRBJ1-4,.,CASSSGDSNEKLFF,TGCGCCAGCAGCTCAGGGGACTCTAATGAAAAACTGTTTTTT
TRBV7-3,.,13,TRBJ1-5,.,CASSLTSGQPQHF,TGTGCCAGCAGCTTAACGTCGGGTCAGCCCCAGCATTTT
TRBV5-1,.,18,TRBJ1-6,.,CASSLGTSSSSYNSPLHF,TGCGCCAGCAGCTTGGGGACAAGCTCCTCATCCTATAATTCACCCCTCCACTTT
TRBV28,TRBD1,15,TRBJ1-2,.,CASSTGGLANYGYTF,TGTGCCAGCAGTACAGGGGGGTTAGCTAACTATGGCTACACCTTC
TRBV6-1,TRBD1,12,TRBJ1-2,.,CAGHRGRYGYTF,TGTGCCGGTCACAGGGGCCGCTATGGCTACACCTTC
TRBV12-2,.,18,TRBJ1-3,.,CASRETRGQSSSGNTIYF,TGTGCAAGTCGAGAAACTAGGGGGCAGTCCTCCTCTGGAAACACCATATATTTT
TRBV6-1,TRBD1,14,TRBJ1-1,.,CASSLGQGNTEAFF,TGTGCCAGCAGTTTGGGACAGGGTAACACTGAAGCTTTCTTT
TRBV19,.,14,TRBJ1-1,.,CASSALRESTEAFF,TGTGCCAGTAGTGCCCTAAGAGAAAGCACTGAAGCTTTCTTT